These 14 T cell receptor beta chains share one sample of origin, sequenced in a study of breast tumors, draining lymph nodes, adjacent tissues. Using its own MiXCR run on the multiplex PCR reads, TCRdb lists one record per CDR3 protein. The data show approximately 19,000 distinct CDR3 sequences, 50% seen once. Sample: breast tumor tissue. Every receptor here comes from a female donor with breast cancer. Some clones in this sample may be carry-over from other donors' samples.

This clonotype was detected only a few times. A read error may explain this, as a much larger clone is one base away. V gene TRBV6-1 combines with J gene TRBJ2-2; D might be TRBD2 (5 bases). CDR1 is MNHNS and CDR2 is SASEGT in the germline V gene. Trimming removed 5 bases from V and 5 bases from J, with 12 bases in between. The CDR3 covers 14 residues. CDR3 coding DNA: TGTGCCAGCAGTCGAAATAGCGAAACCGGGGAGCTGTTTTTT. Its protein is CASSRNSETGELFF.

This clonotype was counted ten times or more. This chain connects TRBV2 to TRBJ2-5; TRBD2 aligns across 11 bases. The CDR3 totals 15 residues. Germline V gene data show CDR1 as SNHLY and CDR2 as FYNNEI. Trimming at V came to 8 bases and at J to 1 base, leaving 6 bases not matched to a gene. CDR3 protein: CASAWLAGGQETQYF. The CDR3 bases are TGTGCCAGCGCCTGGCTAGCGGGAGGCCAAGAGACCCAGTACTTC.

Ten or more counts support this clonotype. The rearrangement links TRBV2 to TRBJ2-6; D remains unclear. V was shortened by 7 bases and J by 2 bases, with 9 bases between the two germline ends. Germline-derived CDR1 and CDR2 are SNHLY and FYNNEI. The CDR3 is 14 amino acids. The CDR3 reads CASTRTPGANVLTF. CDR3 coding DNA: TGTGCCAGCACTCGGACCCCTGGGGCCAACGTCCTGACTTTC. The full variable domain, its missing parts supplied by reference TRBV2 and TRBJ2-6, is EPEVTQTPSHQVTQMGQEVILRCVPISNHLYFYWYRQILGQKVEFLVSFYNNEISEKSEIFDDQFSVERPDGSNFTLKIRSTKLEDSAMYFCASTRTPGANVLTFGAGSRLTVL.

The V call is TRBV7-2, the J call TRBJ2-3; 7 bases map to TRBD1. J was trimmed by 1 base and V by 5 bases; bases with no gene match: 6. The CDR3 runs 15 residues. Germline CDR1 is SGHTA and CDR2 is FQGNSA. DNA for the CDR3: TGTGCCAGCAGCACCTACAGGGGTGGCACAGATACGCAGTATTTT. Translated: CASSTYRGGTDTQYF.

This clonotype was observed a single time. A junction end diverges from the germline sequence, so it may reflect a read error. The chain uses TRBV6-6 and TRBJ2-7, with 13 bases matching TRBD2. The germline V gene encodes CDR1 MNHNY and CDR2 SVGAGI (reference sequence). The CDR3 has 17 amino acids. The CDR3 sequence: CASRYSGTSGATYEQYF. The CDR3 bases are TGTGCCAGCAGATACTCCGGGACTAGCGGGGCAACCTATGAGCAGTACTTC.

This rearrangement joins TRBV7-2 to TRBJ2-5; 12 bases line up with TRBD2. CDR3 size: 20 residues. V gave up 1 base and J gave up 0 bases; unmatched junction bases: 12. Germline CDR1 is SGHTA and CDR2 is FQGNSA. The CDR3: CASSLGPLAGGGRDQETQYF. The CDR3 DNA reads TGTGCCAGCAGCTTAGGACCGCTAGCGGGAGGGGGCCGTGACCAAGAGACCCAGTACTTC.

This clonotype appeared many times. The rearrangement joins TRBV7-8 to TRBJ2-1; D possibly corresponds to TRBD1 (6 bases). Germline V gene sequence: CDR1 SGHVS, CDR2 FQNEAQ. Trimming took off 3 bases at V and 5 bases at J, with 17 bases between the two ends. The CDR3 is made up of 16 amino acids. The CDR3 protein is CASSFLVRQGNNEQFF. The CDR3, as DNA: TGTGCCAGCAGCTTTCTAGTGCGGCAGGGGAACAATGAGCAGTTCTTC. The full variable domain, with the rest looked up from reference TRBV7-8 and TRBJ2-1, is GAGVSQSPRYKVAKRGQDVALRCDPISGHVSLFWYQQALGQGPEFLTYFQNEAQLDKSGLPSDRFFAERPEGSVSTLKIQRTQQEDSAVYLCASSFLVRQGNNEQFFGPGTRLTVL.

The chain couples TRBV14 to TRBJ2-3; D may match TRBD1 or TRBD2 (6 bases each). CDR1 SGHDN and CDR2 FVKESK come from the germline V gene. V shed 4 bases and J shed 3 bases, with 11 bases lying between them. This CDR3 is built from 14 residues. The CDR3 coding sequence is TGTGCCAGCAGCCTCCAAGGGGGGACAGATACGCAGTATTTT. Translation gives CASSLQGGTDTQYF.

With regard to this clonotype: The conserved phenylalanine or tryptophan is not found at the CDR3 terminus, so this likely reflects a read error. The V and J genes are TRBV19 and TRBJ2-5; TRBD2 aligns across 7 bases. The V and J ends lost 3 bases and 7 bases, in that order; junction bases with no gene match: 14. CDR1 and CDR2 (germline): LNHDA, SQIVND (reference sequence). CDR3 length: 16 amino acids. The CDR3 loop is CASSIVGGRMLGTQYS. DNA for the CDR3: TGTGCCAGTAGTATTGTCGGGGGGAGAATGCTGGGGACCCAGTACTCC.

Note on this clonotype: A clone one base away is much larger, so this may be a read error. The CDR3 loop is CASSAIAGLTNEPFF. CDR3 in DNA: TGTGCCAGCAGCGCTATAGCGGGATTAACCAATGAGCCGTTCTTC. V usage is TRBV9 and J usage is TRBJ2-1; 8 nucleotides agree with TRBD2. Per germline, CDR1 SGDLS and CDR2 YYNGEE. The CDR3 runs 15 residues.

This clonotype was observed at least ten times. The chain is built from TRBV12-3 or TRBV12-4 and TRBJ2-3; the D gene is possibly TRBD2 (5 bases). Trimming shortened V by 4 bases and J by 3 bases, and 14 bases separated the two germline ends. The CDR3 extends over 15 amino acids. Here the CDR3 DNA reads TGTGCCAGCAGTTCCTCCTCCCCGGGAACAGATACGCAGTATTTT. Amino acids: CASSSSSPGTDTQYF.

This clonotype has ten or more counts. The genes are TRBV28 and TRBJ1-2; D gene unclear. The V gene's germline CDR1 is MDHEN and CDR2 SYDVKM. CDR3 length: 13 residues. The ends were cut back, 1 base at V and 7 bases at J, with 10 bases in the middle. In DNA, the CDR3 is TGTGCCAGCAGTTTATTAGGGTTTGCTGGCTACACCTTC. Translating gives CASSLLGFAGYTF.

This clonotype occurred many times. Being one base from a much bigger clone, this may be a read error. The chain uses TRBV2 and TRBJ2-3; a weak D match, TRBD2 (7 bases). This CDR3 spans 16 amino acids. CDR1 SNHLY and CDR2 FYNNEI come from the germline V gene. Trimming cost V 7 bases and J 5 bases, with 22 bases left between them. The CDR3 loop reads CASTDPGGGVLDTQYF. The CDR3 DNA is TGTGCCAGCACCGATCCAGGAGGGGGGGTGTTAGATACGCAGTATTTT.

This clonotype has more than one count but fewer than ten. The rearrangement joins TRBV5-8 to TRBJ1-1, with unresolved D. Germline loops: CDR1 SGHTS, CDR2 YDEGEE. V lost 4 bases to trimming and J lost 0 bases, with 4 bases between them. The CDR3 runs 12 residues. The CDR3 DNA follows: TGTGCCAGCAGCCCCTTGAACACTGAAGCTTTCTTT. This translates into CASSPLNTEAFF.